Listed below are T cell receptor beta chains from one sample, sequenced in a study of HIV-infected patients and healthy controls. TCRdb redid the calling of the 5' RACE reads with MiXCR, one entry per CDR3 protein. The repertoire holds about 10,000 distinct CDR3 sequences, about 10% seen once, with more than 15% in the top ten. The specimen was blood, collected before antiretroviral therapy. The source is an adult with HIV infection. Each CDR3 is given with its conserved first and last residue. A D gene is named only where the DNA matches it firmly. Clone sizes are given selectively: once, few, many, or a class where the clone is expanded.

cdr3_length,d_call,j_call,v_call,clone_size,cdr3_nt,cdr3_aa
16,.,TRBJ2-7,TRBV7-8,many,TGTGCCAGCAGCCGCCCGGTGCAGGCCAACTCCTACGAGCAGTACTTC,CASSRPVQANSYEQYF
14,.,TRBJ1-1,TRBV12-3/TRBV12-4,many,TGTGCCAGCAGTTTTCGGCCGACACCCAATTTAGCTTTCTTT,CASSFRPTPNLAFF
15,TRBD1,TRBJ1-5,TRBV4-3,many,TGCGCCAGCAGCCAAGACGGACAGGGCTATCAGCCCCAGCATTTT,CASSQDGQGYQPQHF
15,TRBD2,TRBJ2-1,TRBV7-3,many,TGTGCCAGCAGCTTAGATTGGGGGGGAAACAATGAGCAGTTCTTC,CASSLDWGGNNEQFF
15,TRBD2,TRBJ2-1,TRBV20-1,many,TGCAGTGCTAGAGACGGGGGACTAGCGGGGAATGAGCAGTTCTTC,CSARDGGLAGNEQFF
16,.,TRBJ1-2,TRBV4-3,.,TGCGCCAGCAGCCAAGAAGGAAGGGGGTCTACTTATGGCTACACCTTC,CASSQEGRGSTYGYTF
13,.,TRBJ2-5,TRBV13,many,TGTGCCAGCAGCTCCGGACACGAAGAGACCCAGTACTTC,CASSSGHEETQYF
14,.,TRBJ1-2,TRBV12-3/TRBV12-4,many,TGTGCCAGCAGTCCCCGGGACACCGCCTATGGCTACACCTTC,CASSPRDTAYGYTF
12,TRBD2,TRBJ2-7,TRBV27,many,TGTGCCAGCAGCGGGAGGGCCTCCGAGCAGTACTTC,CASSGRASEQYF
14,TRBD1,TRBJ2-5,TRBV6-2/TRBV6-3,many,TGTGCCAGCAGGGACAGGGTATTCCAAGAGACCCAGTACTTC,CASRDRVFQETQYF
17,.,TRBJ2-6,TRBV10-3,many,TGTGCCATCAGTGAGTCGTCGACGTACTCTGGGGCCAACGTCCTGACTTTC,CAISESSTYSGANVLTF
15,.,TRBJ2-1,TRBV9,few,TGTGCCAGCAGCGTAGCGGCCTACCGACGACATGAGCAGTTCTTC,CASSVAAYRRHEQFF
16,.,TRBJ2-3,TRBV11-2,many,TGTGCCAGCAGCTTGGGGCAGGGGCCATGGACAGATACGCAGTATTTT,CASSLGQGPWTDTQYF
15,TRBD1,TRBJ1-6,TRBV28,many,TGTGCCAGCAGTTTATCGACAGGGGGCAGATCACCCCTCCACTTT,CASSLSTGGRSPLHF
16,.,TRBJ1-6,TRBV6-6,few,TGTGCCAGCGAAACGGGGGTCGGCTCCTATAATTCACCCCTCCACTTT,CASETGVGSYNSPLHF
15,.,TRBJ2-3,TRBV4-2,.,TGTGCCAGCAGCTCCGGGACGGGCACCACAGATACGCAGTATTTT,CASSSGTGTTDTQYF
16,.,TRBJ2-1,TRBV6-2/TRBV6-3,.,TGTGCCAGCAGTTACTGGTCGGGGGGACACTACAATGAGCAGTTCTTC,CASSYWSGGHYNEQFF
16,TRBD2,TRBJ2-1,TRBV6-2/TRBV6-3,many,TGTGCCAGCAGTTATTCCCTAGCGGGAGACCTCAATGAGCAGTTCTTC,CASSYSLAGDLNEQFF
13,.,TRBJ2-1,TRBV29-1,many,TGCAGCGTTGTGGTCGATTTAGGCAATGAGCAGTTCTTC,CSVVVDLGNEQFF
12,.,TRBJ2-7,TRBV28,many,TGTGCCAGCAGTCTGTATCCTGACGAGCAGTACTTC,CASSLYPDEQYF
15,.,TRBJ1-3,TRBV7-2,few,TGTGCCAGCAGCTTAGCGAGGACACGCGAGGGCACCATATATTTT,CASSLARTREGTIYF
14,.,TRBJ2-7,TRBV6-5,many,TGTGCCAGTCAACTAACGGGACATACCGGCGAGCAGTACTTC,CASQLTGHTGEQYF
13,.,TRBJ2-7,TRBV7-2,.,TGTGCCAGCAGCTTATGGAACTCCTACGAGCAGTACTTC,CASSLWNSYEQYF
15,TRBD1,TRBJ2-5,TRBV27,.,TGTGCCAGCAGTCACGGGACAGGGGGTCTAGAGACCCAGTACTTC,CASSHGTGGLETQYF
19,.,TRBJ2-3,TRBV15,medium-sized,TGTGCCACCAGCAGCACGACCCGCGTGGCATCAACTCCCACAGATACGCAGTATTTT,CATSSTTRVASTPTDTQYF
14,TRBD1,TRBJ2-1,TRBV3-1,many,TGTGCCACCAGACCGGGACAGGGCAACAATGAGCAGTTCTTC,CATRPGQGNNEQFF
13,.,TRBJ1-1,TRBV5-1,few,TGCGCCAGCAGCTTGGATGGCCAGGGGGAAGCTTTCTTT,CASSLDGQGEAFF
12,.,TRBJ2-2,TRBV6-2/TRBV6-3,.,TGTGCCAGTCGGACTGGGGCCGGGGAGCTGTTTTTT,CASRTGAGELFF
14,.,TRBJ2-3,TRBV5-1,many,TGCGCCAGCAGGGAGGGTACGTTCACAGATACGCAGTATTTT,CASREGTFTDTQYF
13,.,TRBJ2-1,TRBV29-1,medium-sized,TGCAGCGTTGAGTGGGCAGGGAGGAATGAGCAGTTCTTC,CSVEWAGRNEQFF
15,.,TRBJ2-2,TRBV6-5,many,TGTGCCAGCAGTTACTCGAGGGTAGCCGCGGGGGAGCTGTTTTTT,CASSYSRVAAGELFF
13,TRBD2,TRBJ2-1,TRBV20-1,medium-sized,TGCAGTGCTTCTAGCGGGGGCCCGAATGAGCAGTTCTTC,CSASSGGPNEQFF
19,TRBD1,TRBJ2-7,TRBV29-1,.,TGCAGCGCCACCGGTGATGAGTTACAGGGGGATTTACTAGGTTACGAGCAGTACTTC,CSATGDELQGDLLGYEQYF
13,.,TRBJ2-5,TRBV9,.,TGTGCCAGCAGCGTAAACCTAGAGGAGACCCAGTACTTC,CASSVNLEETQYF
15,TRBD2,TRBJ2-1,TRBV5-4,many,TGTGCCAGCAGCCGGGGCCTAGCGGGGGACAATGAGCAGTTCTTC,CASSRGLAGDNEQFF